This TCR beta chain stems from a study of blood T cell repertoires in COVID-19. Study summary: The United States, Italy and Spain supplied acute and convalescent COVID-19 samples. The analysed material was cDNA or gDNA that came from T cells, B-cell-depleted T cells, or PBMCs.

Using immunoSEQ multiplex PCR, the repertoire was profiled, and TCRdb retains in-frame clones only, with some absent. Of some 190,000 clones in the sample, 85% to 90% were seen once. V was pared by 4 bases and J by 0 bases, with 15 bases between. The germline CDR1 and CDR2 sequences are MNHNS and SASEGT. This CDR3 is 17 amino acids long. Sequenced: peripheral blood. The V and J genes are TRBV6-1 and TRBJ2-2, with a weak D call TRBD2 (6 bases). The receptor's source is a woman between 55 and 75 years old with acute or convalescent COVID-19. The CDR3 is CASSGRDARSNTGELFF. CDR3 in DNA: TGTGCCAGCAGTGGGAGGGACGCCAGATCGAACACCGGGGAGCTGTTTTTT.